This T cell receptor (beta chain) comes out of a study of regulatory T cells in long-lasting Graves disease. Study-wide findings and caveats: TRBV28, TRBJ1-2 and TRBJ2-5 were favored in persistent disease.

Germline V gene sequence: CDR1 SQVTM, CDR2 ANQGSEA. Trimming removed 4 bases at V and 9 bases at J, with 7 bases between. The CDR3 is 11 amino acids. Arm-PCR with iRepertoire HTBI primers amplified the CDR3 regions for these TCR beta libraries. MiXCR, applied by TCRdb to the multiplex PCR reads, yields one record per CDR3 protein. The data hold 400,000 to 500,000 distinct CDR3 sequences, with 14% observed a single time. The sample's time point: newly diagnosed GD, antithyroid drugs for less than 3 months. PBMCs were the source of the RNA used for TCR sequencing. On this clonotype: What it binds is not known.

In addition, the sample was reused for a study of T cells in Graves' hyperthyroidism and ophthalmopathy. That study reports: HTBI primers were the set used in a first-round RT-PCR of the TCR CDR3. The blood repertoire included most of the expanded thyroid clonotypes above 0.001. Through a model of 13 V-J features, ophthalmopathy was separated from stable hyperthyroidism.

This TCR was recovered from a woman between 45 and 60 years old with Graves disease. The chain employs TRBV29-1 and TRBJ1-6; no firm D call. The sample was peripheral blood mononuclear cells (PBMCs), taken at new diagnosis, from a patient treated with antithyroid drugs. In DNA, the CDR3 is TGCAGCGTTGGACATAGTTCACCCCTCCACTTT. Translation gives CSVGHSSPLHF.